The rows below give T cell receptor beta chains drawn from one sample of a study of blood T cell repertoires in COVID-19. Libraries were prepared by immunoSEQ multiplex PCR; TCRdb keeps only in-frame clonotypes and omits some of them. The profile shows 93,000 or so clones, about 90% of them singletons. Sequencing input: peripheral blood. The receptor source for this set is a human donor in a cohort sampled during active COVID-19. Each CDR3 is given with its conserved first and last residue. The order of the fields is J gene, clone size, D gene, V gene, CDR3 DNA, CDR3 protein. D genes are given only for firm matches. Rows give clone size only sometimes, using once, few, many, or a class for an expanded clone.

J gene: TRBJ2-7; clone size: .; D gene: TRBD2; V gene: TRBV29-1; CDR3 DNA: TGCAGCGCCACAACGGGCCGGGAGGGAATCGACGAGCAGTACTTC; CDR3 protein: CSATTGREGIDEQYF
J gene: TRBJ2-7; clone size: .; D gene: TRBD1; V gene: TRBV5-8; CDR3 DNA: TGTGCCAGCAGCTTATTGGACAGGGACACCTACGAGCAGTACTTC; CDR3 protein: CASSLLDRDTYEQYF
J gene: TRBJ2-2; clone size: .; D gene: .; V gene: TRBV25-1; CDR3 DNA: TGTGCCAGCAGGAACAGTAACACCGGGGAGCTGTTTTTT; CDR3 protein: CASRNSNTGELFF
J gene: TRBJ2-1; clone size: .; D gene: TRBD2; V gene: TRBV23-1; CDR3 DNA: TGCGCCAGCAGTCGGGGGGGAAGAAATGAGCAGTTCTTC; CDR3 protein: CASSRGGRNEQFF
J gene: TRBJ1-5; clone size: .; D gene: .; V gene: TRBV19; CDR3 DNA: TGTGCCAGTAGTATAGGTCTCCGGGGCAATCAGCCCCAGCATTTT; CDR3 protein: CASSIGLRGNQPQHF
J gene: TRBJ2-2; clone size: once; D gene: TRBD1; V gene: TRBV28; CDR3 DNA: TGTGCCAGCAGTTTCGCAGGGGGAATTCTGTTCGGGGAGCTGTTTTTT; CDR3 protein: CASSFAGGILFGELFF
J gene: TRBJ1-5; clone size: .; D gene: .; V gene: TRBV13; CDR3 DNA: TGTGCCAGCAGTGTCACCGGCGGGCCCCAGCATTTT; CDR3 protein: CASSVTGGPQHF
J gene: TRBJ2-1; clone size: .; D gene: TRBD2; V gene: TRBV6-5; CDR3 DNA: TGTGCCAGCAAGGAGCGGGAGGCCGGTGAGCAGTTCTTC; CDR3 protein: CASKEREAGEQFF
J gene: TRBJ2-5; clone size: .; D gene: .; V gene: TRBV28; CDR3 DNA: TGTGCCACCTCACCTGGGACACCAAACACTAGACAAGAGACCCAGTACTTC; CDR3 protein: CATSPGTPNTRQETQYF
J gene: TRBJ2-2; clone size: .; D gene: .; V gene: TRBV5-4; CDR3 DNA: TGTGCCAGCAGCTCGAGACTAGGGGCCGGGGAGCTGTTTTTT; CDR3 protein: CASSSRLGAGELFF
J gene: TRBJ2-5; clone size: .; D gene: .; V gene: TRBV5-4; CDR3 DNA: TGTGCCAGCAGCCCGGCGGGGAACCAAGAGACCCAGTACTTC; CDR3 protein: CASSPAGNQETQYF
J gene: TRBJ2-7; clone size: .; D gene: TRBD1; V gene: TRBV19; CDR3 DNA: TGTGCCACAAAACCGAGACAGGGACCCCACGAGCAGTACTTC; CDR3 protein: CATKPRQGPHEQYF
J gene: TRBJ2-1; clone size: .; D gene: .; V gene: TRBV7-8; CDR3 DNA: TGTGCCAGCAGCTACGCTTTGGGCCGTTACAATGAGCAGTTCTTC; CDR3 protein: CASSYALGRYNEQFF
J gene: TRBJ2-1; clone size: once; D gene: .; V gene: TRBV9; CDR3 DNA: TGTGCCAGCAGCCCTGCAGGGTGGGGTGAGCAGTTCTTC; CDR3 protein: CASSPAGWGEQFF
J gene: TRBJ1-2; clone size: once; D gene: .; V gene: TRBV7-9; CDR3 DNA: TGTGCCAGCAGCTTAGGAGGGAGTTATGGCTACACCTTC; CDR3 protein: CASSLGGSYGYTF
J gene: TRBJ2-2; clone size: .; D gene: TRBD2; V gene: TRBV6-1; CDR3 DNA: TGTGCCAGCAGTGAACTAGCGGGGGACACCGGGGAGCTGTTTTTT; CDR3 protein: CASSELAGDTGELFF
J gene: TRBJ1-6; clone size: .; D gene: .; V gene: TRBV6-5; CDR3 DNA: TGTGCCAGCAGTTACTCAAGGACAGCTTATAATTCACCCCTCCACTTT; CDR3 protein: CASSYSRTAYNSPLHF
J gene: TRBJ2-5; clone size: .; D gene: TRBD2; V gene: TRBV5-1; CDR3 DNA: TGCGCCAGCAGCCCCGGACTAGCCGTCCCCGGGACCCAGTACTTC; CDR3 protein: CASSPGLAVPGTQYF
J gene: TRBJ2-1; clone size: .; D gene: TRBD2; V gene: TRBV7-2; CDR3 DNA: TGTGCCAGCAGCCCCCTCAGCGGGACCCCCGGGAATGAGCAGTTCTTC; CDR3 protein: CASSPLSGTPGNEQFF
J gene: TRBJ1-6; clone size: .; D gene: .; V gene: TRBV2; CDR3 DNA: TGTGCCAGCAGTGAAGTGCAGGGATCGGATTCACCCCTCCACTTT; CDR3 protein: CASSEVQGSDSPLHF
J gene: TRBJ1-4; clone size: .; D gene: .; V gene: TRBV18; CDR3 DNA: TGTGCCAGCTCACCACCGTCTTCGGCTCCGGGGGAAAAACTGTTTTTT; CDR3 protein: CASSPPSSAPGEKLFF
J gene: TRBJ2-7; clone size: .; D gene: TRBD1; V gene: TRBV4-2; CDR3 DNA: TGTGCCAGCAGCCCAGGGACAGGGGCCTACGAGCAGTACTTC; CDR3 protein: CASSPGTGAYEQYF
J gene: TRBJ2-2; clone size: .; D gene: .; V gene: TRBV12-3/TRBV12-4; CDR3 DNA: TGTGCCAGCAGTTTAAGTAGCTCCGGGGAGCTGTTTTTT; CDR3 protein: CASSLSSSGELFF
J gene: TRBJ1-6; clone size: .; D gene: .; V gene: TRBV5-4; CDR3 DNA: TGTGCCAGCAGCTCGGGGGTAAATTCACCCCTCCACTTT; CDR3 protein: CASSSGVNSPLHF
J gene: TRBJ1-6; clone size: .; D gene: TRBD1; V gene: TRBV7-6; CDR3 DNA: TGTGCCAGCAGCACAACCGGGACAGGGAATTCACCCCTCCACTTT; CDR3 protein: CASSTTGTGNSPLHF
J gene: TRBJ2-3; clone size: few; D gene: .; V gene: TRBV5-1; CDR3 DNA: TGCGCCAGCAGCCCCGCCAGCGAGCGGGGCACAGATACGCAGTATTTT; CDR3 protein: CASSPASERGTDTQYF
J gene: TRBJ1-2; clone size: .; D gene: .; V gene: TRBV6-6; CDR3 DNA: TGTGCCAGCAGTTTCCCCCTCGGGGGGGACTATGGCTACACCTTC; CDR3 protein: CASSFPLGGDYGYTF
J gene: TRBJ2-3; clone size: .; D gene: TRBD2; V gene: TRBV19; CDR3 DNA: TGTGCCAGTAGTAACGTAGCGGGAGGGCCAGCAGATACGCAGTATTTT; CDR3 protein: CASSNVAGGPADTQYF
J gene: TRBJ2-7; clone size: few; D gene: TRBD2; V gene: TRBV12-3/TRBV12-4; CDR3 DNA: TGTGCCAGCAGTCCGGTGGGGGGGGAAGAGCAGTACTTC; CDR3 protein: CASSPVGGEEQYF
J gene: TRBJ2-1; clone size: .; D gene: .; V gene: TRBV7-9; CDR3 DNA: TGTGCCAGCAGCTCGGCGGGCCCAACTGAGCAGTTCTTC; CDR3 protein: CASSSAGPTEQFF
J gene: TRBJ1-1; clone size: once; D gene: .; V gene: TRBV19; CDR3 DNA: TGTGCCAGTAGTACCAGGGGCCCTACTTTGGGGAACACTGAAGCTTTCTTT; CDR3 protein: CASSTRGPTLGNTEAFF
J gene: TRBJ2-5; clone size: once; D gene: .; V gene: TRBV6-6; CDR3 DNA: TGTGCCAGCAGGGGCCGGGTCGAGGGAAAGACCCAGTACTTC; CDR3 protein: CASRGRVEGKTQYF
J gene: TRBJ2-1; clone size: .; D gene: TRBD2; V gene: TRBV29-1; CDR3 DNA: TGCAGCGTGGGACCTAGCGGGGGGGCCTGGGAGCAGTTCTTC; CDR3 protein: CSVGPSGGAWEQFF
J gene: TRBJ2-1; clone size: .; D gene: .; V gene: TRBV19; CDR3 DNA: TGTGCCAGTAGTATTGCAGGGTTCGGGAATGAGCAGTTCTTC; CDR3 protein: CASSIAGFGNEQFF
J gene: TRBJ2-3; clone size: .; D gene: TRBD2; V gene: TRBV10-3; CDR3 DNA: TGTGCCATCACCCCGGGAGTAGCGGGGCATACGCAGTATTTT; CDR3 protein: CAITPGVAGHTQYF
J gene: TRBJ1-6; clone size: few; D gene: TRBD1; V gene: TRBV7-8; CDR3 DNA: TGTGCCAGCAGCTTATTCGGACAGGGGGGTTCACCCCTCCACTTT; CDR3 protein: CASSLFGQGGSPLHF
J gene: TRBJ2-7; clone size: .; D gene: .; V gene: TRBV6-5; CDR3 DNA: TGTGCCAGCAGTTCCGAGTTCCGGAGCTCCTACGAGCAGTACTTC; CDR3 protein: CASSSEFRSSYEQYF
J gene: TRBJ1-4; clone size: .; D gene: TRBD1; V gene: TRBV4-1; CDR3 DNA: TGCGCCAGCAGCCAACATGGGACAGGGGTTGAAAAACTGTTTTTT; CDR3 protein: CASSQHGTGVEKLFF
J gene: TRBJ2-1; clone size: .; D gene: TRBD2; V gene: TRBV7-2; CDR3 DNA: TGTGCCAGCAGCTTGGGGACTAGCGGATACAATGAGCAGTTCTTC; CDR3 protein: CASSLGTSGYNEQFF
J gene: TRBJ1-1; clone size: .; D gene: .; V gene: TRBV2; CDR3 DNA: TGTGCCAGCAGTGAATGGCCGGGGGGGACTGAAGCTTTCTTT; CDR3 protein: CASSEWPGGTEAFF
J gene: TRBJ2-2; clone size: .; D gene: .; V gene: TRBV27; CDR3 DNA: TGTGCCAGCAGTTTTCTTAGTACGAACACCGGGGAGCTGTTTTTT; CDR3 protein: CASSFLSTNTGELFF
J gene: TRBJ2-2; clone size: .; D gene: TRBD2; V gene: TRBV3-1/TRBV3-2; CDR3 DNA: TGTGCCAGCAGCCAAGCAGAAAGGACTAGCGGGGGGTCGAACACCGGGGAGCTGTTTTTT; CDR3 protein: CASSQAERTSGGSNTGELFF
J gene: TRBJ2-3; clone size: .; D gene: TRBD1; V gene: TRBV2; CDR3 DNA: TGTGCCAGCAGTGAACGGAGGACAGGCGGCACAGATACGCAGTATTTT; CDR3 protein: CASSERRTGGTDTQYF
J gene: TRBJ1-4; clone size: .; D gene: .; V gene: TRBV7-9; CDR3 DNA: TGTGCCAGCACCTTGGGGGGCTTCGTCGGGGAAAAACTGTTTTTT; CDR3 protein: CASTLGGFVGEKLFF
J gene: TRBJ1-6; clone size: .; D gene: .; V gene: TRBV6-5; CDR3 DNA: TGTGCCAGCACCCAAAGTTTGGGGGCGCATTCACCCCTCCACTTT; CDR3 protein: CASTQSLGAHSPLHF
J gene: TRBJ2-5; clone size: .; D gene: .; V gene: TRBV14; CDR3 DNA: TGTGCCAGCAGCCAACCAAACCCGGGGACCCAGTACTTC; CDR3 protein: CASSQPNPGTQYF
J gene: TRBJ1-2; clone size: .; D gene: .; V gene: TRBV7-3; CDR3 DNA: TGTGCCAGCAGCTTCCGGGACACGACCGAATCTGGCTACACCTTC; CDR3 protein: CASSFRDTTESGYTF
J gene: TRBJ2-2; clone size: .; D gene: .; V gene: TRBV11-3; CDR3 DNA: TGTGCCAGCAGCCCAAACCCCCTTTTACAGGGTCCGAACACCGGGGAGCTGTTTTTT; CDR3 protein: CASSPNPLLQGPNTGELFF
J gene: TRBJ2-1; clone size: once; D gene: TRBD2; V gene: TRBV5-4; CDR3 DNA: TGTGCCAGCAGCTTGCCCAGCGGGAGGTTCTACAATGAGCAGTTCTTC; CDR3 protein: CASSLPSGRFYNEQFF
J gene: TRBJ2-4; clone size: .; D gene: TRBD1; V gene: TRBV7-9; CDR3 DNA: TGTGCCAGCAGCCCCGGGACAGGGGGCAAAAACATTCAGTACTTC; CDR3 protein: CASSPGTGGKNIQYF
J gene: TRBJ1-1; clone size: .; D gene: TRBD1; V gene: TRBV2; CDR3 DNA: TGTGCCAGCAGTGGATGGGACAGGGCAGAGAACACTGAAGCTTTCTTT; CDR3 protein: CASSGWDRAENTEAFF
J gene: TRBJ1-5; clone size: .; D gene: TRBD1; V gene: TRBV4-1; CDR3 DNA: TGCGCCAGCAGCCTCGAGACAGGGGGTAATCAGCCCCAGCATTTT; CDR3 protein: CASSLETGGNQPQHF
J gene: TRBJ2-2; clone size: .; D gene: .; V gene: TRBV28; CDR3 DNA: TGTGCCAGCAGTCTACCCTCGGGGGCGAACACCGGGGAGCTGTTTTTT; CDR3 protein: CASSLPSGANTGELFF
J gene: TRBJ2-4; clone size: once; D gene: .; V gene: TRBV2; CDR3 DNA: TGTGCCAGCAGCCTAGCCAAAAACATTCAGTACTTC; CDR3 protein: CASSLAKNIQYF
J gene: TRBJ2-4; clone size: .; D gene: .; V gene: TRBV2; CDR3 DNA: TGTGCCAGCAGTGAGCCCCCACAGGGCTTAGCCAAAAACATTCAGTACTTC; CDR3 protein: CASSEPPQGLAKNIQYF
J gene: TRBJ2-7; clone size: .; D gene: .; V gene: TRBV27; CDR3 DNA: TGTGCCAGCAGTCAGTTTGGCGAGCAGTACTTC; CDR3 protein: CASSQFGEQYF
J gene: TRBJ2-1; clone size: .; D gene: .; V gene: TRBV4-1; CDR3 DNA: TGCGCCAGCAGCCAAGATTACGGCTACAATGAGCAGTTCTTC; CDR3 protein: CASSQDYGYNEQFF
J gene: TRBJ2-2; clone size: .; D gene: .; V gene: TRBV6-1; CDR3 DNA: TGTGCCAGCAGTGAAGTAGGGGACACCGGGGAGCTGTTTTTT; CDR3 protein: CASSEVGDTGELFF
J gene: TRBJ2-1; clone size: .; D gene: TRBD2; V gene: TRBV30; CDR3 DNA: TGTGCCTGGAGCTACGGGACTAGCGGGTTGAGCTTCTTC; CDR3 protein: CAWSYGTSGLSFF
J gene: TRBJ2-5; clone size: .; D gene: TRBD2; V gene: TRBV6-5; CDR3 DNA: TGTGCCAGCAGTTACTCTAGCGGGGGTGGGGAAGAGACCCAGTACTTC; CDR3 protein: CASSYSSGGGEETQYF